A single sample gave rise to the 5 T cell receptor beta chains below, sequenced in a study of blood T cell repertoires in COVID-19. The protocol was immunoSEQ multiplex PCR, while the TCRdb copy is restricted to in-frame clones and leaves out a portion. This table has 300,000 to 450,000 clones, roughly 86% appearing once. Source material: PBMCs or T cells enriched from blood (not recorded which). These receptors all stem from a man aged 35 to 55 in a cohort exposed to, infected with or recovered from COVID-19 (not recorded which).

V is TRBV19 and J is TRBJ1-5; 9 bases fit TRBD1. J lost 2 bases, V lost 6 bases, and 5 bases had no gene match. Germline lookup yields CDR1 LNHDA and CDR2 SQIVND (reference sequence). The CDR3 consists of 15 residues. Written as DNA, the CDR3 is TGTGCCAGTAGCACAGGGGGCAACGGCAATCAGCCCCAGCATTTT. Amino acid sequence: CASSTGGNGNQPQHF.

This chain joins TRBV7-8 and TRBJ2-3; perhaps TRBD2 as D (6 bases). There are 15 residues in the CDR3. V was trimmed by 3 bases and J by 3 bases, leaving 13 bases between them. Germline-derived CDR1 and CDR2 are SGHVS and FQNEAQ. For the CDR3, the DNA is TGTGCCAGCAGCTTGGGTAGCGGTCGTACAGATACGCAGTATTTT. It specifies CASSLGSGRTDTQYF.

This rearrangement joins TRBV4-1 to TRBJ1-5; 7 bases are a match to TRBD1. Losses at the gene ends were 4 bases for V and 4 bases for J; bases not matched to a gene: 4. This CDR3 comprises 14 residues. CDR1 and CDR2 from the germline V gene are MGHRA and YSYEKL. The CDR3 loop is CASSLGQVNQPQHF. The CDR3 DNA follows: TGCGCCAGCAGCCTTGGACAGGTTAATCAGCCCCAGCATTTT.

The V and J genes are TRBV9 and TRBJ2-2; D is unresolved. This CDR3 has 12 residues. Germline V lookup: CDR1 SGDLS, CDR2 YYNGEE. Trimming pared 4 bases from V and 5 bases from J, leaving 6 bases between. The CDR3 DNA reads TGTGCCAGCAGCCCCGGGACCGGGGAGCTGTTTTTT. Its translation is CASSPGTGELFF.

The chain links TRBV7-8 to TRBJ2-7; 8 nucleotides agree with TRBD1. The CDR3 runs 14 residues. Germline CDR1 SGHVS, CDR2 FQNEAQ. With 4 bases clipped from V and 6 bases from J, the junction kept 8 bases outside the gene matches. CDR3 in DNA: TGTGCCAGCAGCTGGACAGGGAAGTCGAGCGAGCAGTACTTC. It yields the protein CASSWTGKSSEQYF.